A selection of T cell receptor beta chains follows, all from one sample in a study of blood T cell repertoires in COVID-19. Some clones are missing from TCRdb's copy, which holds only in-frame ones; the method was immunoSEQ multiplex PCR. The sample contains 360,000 or so clones, nearly 90% of which appear only once. The sample comprised peripheral blood. These receptors all come from a man aged 18 to 35 with active or convalescent COVID-19. The conserved cysteine and the conserved F or W are not part of the CDR3 here. Each record gives: CDR3 protein, V gene, J gene.

CDR3aa: ASRDSLNTEAF
v_gene: TRBV27
j_gene: TRBJ1-1

CDR3aa: ASTTGGSNTEAF
v_gene: TRBV28
j_gene: TRBJ1-1

CDR3aa: ASSFTGRRTVPTEAF
v_gene: TRBV5-1
j_gene: TRBJ1-1

CDR3aa: ASSQGSGSGNTIY
v_gene: TRBV3-1/TRBV3-2
j_gene: TRBJ1-3

CDR3aa: ASSWGLAGGWANEQF
v_gene: TRBV7-9
j_gene: TRBJ2-1

CDR3aa: ASSLGTGNNQPQH
v_gene: TRBV27
j_gene: TRBJ1-5

CDR3aa: ASSVNPGYSAQF
v_gene: TRBV5-6
j_gene: TRBJ2-1

CDR3aa: ATSDFPGYGYT
v_gene: TRBV24-1
j_gene: TRBJ1-2

CDR3aa: ASSLVRGGEQY
v_gene: TRBV11-2
j_gene: TRBJ2-7

CDR3aa: ASSQATESSYNEQF
v_gene: TRBV3-1/TRBV3-2
j_gene: TRBJ2-1

CDR3aa: PGSAPRGGAAGTDTQY
v_gene: TRBV22-1
j_gene: TRBJ2-3

CDR3aa: ASSLVVSDSTDTQY
v_gene: TRBV7-8
j_gene: TRBJ2-3

CDR3aa: SASGGANSGNTIY
v_gene: TRBV20-1
j_gene: TRBJ1-3

CDR3aa: ASSVDDSQPQH
v_gene: TRBV9
j_gene: TRBJ1-5

CDR3aa: ASTIPPTGRYGYT
v_gene: TRBV28
j_gene: TRBJ1-2

CDR3aa: ASGDDSSGNTIY
v_gene: TRBV11-1
j_gene: TRBJ1-3

CDR3aa: ASSRASSGGALSSYNEQF
v_gene: TRBV7-8
j_gene: TRBJ2-1

CDR3aa: ASSSRQVDTEAF
v_gene: TRBV9
j_gene: TRBJ1-1

CDR3aa: ASSEVFGTGLGTYGYT
v_gene: TRBV25-1
j_gene: TRBJ1-2

CDR3aa: ASSIDKSDREISNEQF
v_gene: TRBV19
j_gene: TRBJ2-1

CDR3aa: ASSYPRRLAGNEQF
v_gene: TRBV7-2
j_gene: TRBJ2-1

CDR3aa: ASSYDWDRVNSPLH
v_gene: TRBV6-5
j_gene: TRBJ1-6

CDR3aa: ASRPREMGNSPLH
v_gene: TRBV6-6
j_gene: TRBJ1-6

CDR3aa: ASRDSLWAQH
v_gene: TRBV19
j_gene: TRBJ1-5

CDR3aa: ASSQGGEQF
v_gene: TRBV6-5
j_gene: TRBJ2-1

CDR3aa: ASSHFNRADGYT
v_gene: TRBV3-1/TRBV3-2
j_gene: TRBJ1-2

CDR3aa: ASSLEENYGYT
v_gene: TRBV28
j_gene: TRBJ1-2

CDR3aa: ASKNRDTGELF
v_gene: TRBV19
j_gene: TRBJ2-2

CDR3aa: ASSPDSPTDTQY
v_gene: TRBV18
j_gene: TRBJ2-3

CDR3aa: ASSLNSRDSYNSPLH
v_gene: TRBV7-3
j_gene: TRBJ1-6

CDR3aa: ALGQGPWHEQF
v_gene: TRBV6-6
j_gene: TRBJ2-1

CDR3aa: ASSLERDWYEQY
v_gene: TRBV7-2
j_gene: TRBJ2-7

CDR3aa: ASSQVPTPNTEAF
v_gene: TRBV4-1
j_gene: TRBJ1-1

CDR3aa: ASSVSGGVSPLH
v_gene: TRBV2
j_gene: TRBJ1-6

CDR3aa: ASSTGQGTSEAF
v_gene: TRBV5-6
j_gene: TRBJ1-1

CDR3aa: ASSQIGGQGGTQY
v_gene: TRBV28
j_gene: TRBJ2-5

CDR3aa: ASRIGDRVAYEQY
v_gene: TRBV28
j_gene: TRBJ2-7